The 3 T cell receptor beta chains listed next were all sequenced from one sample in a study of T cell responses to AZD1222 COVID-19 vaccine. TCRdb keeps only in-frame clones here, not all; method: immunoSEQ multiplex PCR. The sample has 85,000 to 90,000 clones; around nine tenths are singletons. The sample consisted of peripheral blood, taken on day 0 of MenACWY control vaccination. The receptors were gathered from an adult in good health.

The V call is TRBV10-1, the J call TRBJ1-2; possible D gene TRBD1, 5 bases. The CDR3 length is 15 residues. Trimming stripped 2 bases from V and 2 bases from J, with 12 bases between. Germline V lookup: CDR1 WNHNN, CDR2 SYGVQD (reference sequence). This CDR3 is CASSETGTANYGYTF. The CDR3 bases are TGCGCCAGCAGTGAGACCGGGACGGCAAACTATGGCTACACCTTC.

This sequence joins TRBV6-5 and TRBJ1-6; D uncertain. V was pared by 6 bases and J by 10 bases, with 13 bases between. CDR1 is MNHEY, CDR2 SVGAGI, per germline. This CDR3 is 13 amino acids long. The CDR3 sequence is CASRPRPESPLHF. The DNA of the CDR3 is TGTGCCAGCAGGCCAAGGCCTGAGTCACCCCTCCACTTT.

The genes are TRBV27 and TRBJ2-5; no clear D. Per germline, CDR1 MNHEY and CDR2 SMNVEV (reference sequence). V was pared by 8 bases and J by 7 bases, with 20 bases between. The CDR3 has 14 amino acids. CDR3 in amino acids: CASAWGSLEGTQYF. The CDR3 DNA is TGTGCCAGCGCCTGGGGTAGCCTGGAAGGGACCCAGTACTTC.